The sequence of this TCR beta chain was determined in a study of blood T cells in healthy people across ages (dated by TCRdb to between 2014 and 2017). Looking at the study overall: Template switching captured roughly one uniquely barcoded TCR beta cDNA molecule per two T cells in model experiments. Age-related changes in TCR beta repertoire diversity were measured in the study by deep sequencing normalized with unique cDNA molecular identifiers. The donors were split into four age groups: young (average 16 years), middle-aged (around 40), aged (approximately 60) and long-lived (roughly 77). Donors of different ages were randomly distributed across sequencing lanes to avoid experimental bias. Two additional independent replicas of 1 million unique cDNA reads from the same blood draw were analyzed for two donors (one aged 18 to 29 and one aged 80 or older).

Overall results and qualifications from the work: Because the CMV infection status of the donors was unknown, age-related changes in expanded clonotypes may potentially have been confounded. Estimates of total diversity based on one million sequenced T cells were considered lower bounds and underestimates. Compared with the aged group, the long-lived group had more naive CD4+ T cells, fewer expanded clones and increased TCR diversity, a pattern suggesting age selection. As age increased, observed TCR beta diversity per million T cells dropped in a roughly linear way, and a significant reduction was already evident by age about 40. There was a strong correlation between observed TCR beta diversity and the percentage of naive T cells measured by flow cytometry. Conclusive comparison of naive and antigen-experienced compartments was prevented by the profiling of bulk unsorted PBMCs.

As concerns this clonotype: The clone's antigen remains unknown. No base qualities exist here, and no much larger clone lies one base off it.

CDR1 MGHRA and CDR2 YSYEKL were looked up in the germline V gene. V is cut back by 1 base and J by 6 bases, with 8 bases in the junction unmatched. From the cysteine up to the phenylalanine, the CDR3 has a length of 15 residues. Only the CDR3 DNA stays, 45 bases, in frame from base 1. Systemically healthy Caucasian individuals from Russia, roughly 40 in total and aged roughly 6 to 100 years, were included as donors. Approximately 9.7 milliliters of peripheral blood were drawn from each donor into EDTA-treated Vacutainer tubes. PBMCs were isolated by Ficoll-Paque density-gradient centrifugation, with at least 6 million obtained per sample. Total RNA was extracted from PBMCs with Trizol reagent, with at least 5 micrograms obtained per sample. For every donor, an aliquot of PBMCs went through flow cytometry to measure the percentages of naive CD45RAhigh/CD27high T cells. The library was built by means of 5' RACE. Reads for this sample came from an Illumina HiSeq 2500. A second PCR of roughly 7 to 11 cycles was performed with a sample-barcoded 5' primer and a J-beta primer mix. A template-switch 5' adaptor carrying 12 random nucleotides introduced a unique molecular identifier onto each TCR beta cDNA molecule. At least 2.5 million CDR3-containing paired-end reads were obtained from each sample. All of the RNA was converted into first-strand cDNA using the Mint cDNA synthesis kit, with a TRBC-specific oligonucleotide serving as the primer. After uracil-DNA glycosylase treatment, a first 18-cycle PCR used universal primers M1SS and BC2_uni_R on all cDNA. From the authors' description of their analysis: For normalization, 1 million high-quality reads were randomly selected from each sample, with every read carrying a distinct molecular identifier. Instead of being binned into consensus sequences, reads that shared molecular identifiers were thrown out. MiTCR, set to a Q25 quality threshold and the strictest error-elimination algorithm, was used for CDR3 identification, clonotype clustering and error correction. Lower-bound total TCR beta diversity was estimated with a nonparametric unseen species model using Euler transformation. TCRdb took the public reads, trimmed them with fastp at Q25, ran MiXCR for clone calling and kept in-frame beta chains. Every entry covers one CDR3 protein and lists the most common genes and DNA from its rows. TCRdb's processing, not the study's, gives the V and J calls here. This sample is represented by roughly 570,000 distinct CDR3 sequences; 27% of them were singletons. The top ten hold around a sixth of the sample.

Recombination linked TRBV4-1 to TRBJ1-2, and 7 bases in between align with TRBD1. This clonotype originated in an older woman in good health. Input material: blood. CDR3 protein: CASSQGTGSDHGYTF. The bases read TGCGCCAGCAGCCAAGGGACAGGTTCTGACCATGGCTACACCTTC.